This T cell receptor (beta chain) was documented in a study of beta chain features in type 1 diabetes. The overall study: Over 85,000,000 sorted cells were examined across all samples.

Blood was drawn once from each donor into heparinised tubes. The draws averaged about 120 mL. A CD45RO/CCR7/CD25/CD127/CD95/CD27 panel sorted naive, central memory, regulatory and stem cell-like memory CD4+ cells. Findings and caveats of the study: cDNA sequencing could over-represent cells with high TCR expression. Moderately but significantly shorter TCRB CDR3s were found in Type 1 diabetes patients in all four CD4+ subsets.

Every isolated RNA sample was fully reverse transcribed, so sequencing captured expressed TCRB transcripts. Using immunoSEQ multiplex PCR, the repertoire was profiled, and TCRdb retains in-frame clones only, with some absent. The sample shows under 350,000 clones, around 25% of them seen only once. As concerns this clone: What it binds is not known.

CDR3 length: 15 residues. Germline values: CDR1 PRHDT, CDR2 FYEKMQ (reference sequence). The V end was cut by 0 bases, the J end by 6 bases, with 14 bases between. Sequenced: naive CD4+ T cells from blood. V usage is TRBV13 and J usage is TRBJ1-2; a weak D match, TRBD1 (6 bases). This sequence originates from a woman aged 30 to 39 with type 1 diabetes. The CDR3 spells CASSLGRQGQDGYTF. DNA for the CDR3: TGTGCCAGCAGCTTAGGCCGGCAGGGGCAGGATGGCTACACCTTC.